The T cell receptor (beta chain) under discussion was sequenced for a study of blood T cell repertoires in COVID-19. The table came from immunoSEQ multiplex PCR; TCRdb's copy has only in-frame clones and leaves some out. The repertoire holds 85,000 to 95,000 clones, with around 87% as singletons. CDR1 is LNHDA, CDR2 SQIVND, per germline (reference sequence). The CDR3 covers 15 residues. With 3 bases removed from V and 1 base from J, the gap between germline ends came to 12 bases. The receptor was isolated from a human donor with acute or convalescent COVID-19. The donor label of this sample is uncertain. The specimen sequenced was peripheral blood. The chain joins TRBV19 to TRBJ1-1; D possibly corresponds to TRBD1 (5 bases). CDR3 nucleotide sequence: TGTGCCAGTAGTATCGACAGATATGAGAACACTGAAGCTTTCTTT. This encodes CASSIDRYENTEAFF.